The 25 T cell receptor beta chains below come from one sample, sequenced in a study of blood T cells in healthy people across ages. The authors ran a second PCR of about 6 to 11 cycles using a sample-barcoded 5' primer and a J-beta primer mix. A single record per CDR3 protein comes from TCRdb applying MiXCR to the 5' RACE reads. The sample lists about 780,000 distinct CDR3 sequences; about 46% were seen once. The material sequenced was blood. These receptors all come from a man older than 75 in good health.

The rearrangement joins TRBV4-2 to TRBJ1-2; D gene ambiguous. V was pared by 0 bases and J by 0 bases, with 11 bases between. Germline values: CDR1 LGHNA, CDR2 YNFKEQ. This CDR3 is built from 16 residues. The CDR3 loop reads CASSQDTQSSNYGYTF. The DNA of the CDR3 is TGTGCCAGCAGCCAAGATACTCAGTCTTCTAACTATGGCTACACCTTC.

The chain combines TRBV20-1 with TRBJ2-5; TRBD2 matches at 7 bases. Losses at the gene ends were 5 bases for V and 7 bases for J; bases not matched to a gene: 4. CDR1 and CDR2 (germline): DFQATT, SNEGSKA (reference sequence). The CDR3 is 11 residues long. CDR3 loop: CSADTGGTQYF. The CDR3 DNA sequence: TGCAGTGCTGACACGGGGGGGACCCAGTACTTC.

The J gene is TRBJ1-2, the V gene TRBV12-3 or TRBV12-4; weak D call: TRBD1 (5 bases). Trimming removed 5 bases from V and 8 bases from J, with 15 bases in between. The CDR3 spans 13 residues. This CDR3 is CASSVDTLGGYTF. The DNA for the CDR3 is TGTGCCAGCAGTGTGGACACCCTAGGGGGCTACACCTTC.

The CDR3 bases are TGTGCCAGCAGTTACCCCTCATATTCCCACGAGCAGTACTTC. Translation: CASSYPSYSHEQYF. The rearrangement uses TRBV6-6 and TRBJ2-7; D is undetermined. Germline assignment: CDR1 MNHNY and CDR2 SVGAGI (reference sequence). This CDR3 contains 14 residues. Trimming took off 2 bases at V and 5 bases at J, with 13 bases between the two ends.

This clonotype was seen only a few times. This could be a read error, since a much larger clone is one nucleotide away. CDR3 loop: CASSFQGLAGNNEQYF. The CDR3, as DNA: TGTGCCAGCAGCTTCCAAGGACTAGCGGGAAACAATGAGCAGTACTTC. V usage is TRBV11-3 and J usage is TRBJ2-5; TRBD2 matches at 12 bases. Germline CDR1 reads SGHNT; CDR2 reads YENEEA. This CDR3 has 16 residues. J gave up 11 bases and V 3 bases, and 13 bases lay outside the gene matches.

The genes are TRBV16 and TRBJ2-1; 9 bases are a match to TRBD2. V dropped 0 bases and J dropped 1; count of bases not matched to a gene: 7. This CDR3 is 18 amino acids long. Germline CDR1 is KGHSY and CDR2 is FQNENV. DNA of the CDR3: TGTGCCAGCAGCCAATCCAGCTGGCGGGAGGGTTCCTACAATGAGCAGTTCTTC. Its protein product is CASSQSSWREGSYNEQFF.

This chain's CDR3 is CSVLAAGGSTDTQYF. In nucleotides, the CDR3 is TGCAGTGTCTTGGCAGCGGGAGGTAGCACAGATACGCAGTATTTT. This chain joins TRBV29-1 and TRBJ2-3; 9 bases line up with TRBD2. CDR3 length equals 15 residues. Germline CDR1 reads SQVTM; CDR2 reads ANQGSEA.

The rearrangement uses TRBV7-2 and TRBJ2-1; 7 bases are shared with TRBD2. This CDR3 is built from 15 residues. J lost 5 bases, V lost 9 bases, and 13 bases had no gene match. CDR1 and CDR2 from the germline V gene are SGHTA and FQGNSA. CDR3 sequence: CASSEDGRSNNEQFF. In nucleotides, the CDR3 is TGTGCCAGTTCTGAGGACGGGAGGTCGAACAATGAGCAGTTCTTC.

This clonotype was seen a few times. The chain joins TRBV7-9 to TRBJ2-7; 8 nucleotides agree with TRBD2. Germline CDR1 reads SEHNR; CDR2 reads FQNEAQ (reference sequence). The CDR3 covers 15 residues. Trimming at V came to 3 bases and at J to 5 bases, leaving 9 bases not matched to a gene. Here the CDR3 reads CASSFDGRASDEQYF. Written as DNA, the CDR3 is TGTGCCAGCAGCTTCGACGGGAGGGCCTCGGACGAGCAGTACTTC. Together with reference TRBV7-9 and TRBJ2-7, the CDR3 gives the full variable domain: DTGVSQNPRHKITKRGQNVTFRCDPISEHNRLYWYRQTLGQGPEFLTYFQNEAQLEKSRLLSDRFSAERPKGSFSTLEIQRTEQGDSAMYLCASSFDGRASDEQYFGPGTRLTVT.

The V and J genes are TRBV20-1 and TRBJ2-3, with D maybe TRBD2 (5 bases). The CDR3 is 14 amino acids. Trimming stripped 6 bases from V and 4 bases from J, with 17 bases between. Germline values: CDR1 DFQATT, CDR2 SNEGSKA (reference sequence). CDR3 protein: CSAPFLMGADTQYF. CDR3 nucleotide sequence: TGCAGTGCGCCTTTCCTCATGGGAGCAGATACGCAGTATTTT.

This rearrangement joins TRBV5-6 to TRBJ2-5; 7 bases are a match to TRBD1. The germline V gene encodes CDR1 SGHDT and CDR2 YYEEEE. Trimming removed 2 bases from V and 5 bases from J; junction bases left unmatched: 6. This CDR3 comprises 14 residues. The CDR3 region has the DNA TGTGCCAGCAGCTTTCACAGGGGCTGGGAGACCCAGTACTTC. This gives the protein CASSFHRGWETQYF.

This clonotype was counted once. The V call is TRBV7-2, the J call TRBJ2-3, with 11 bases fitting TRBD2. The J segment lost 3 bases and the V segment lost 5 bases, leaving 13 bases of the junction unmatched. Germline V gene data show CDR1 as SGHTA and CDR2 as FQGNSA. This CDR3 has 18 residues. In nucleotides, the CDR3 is TGTGCCAGCAGCCCCTCCCTAGCGGGGGGTAGAGGGACAGATACGCAGTATTTT. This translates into CASSPSLAGGRGTDTQYF.

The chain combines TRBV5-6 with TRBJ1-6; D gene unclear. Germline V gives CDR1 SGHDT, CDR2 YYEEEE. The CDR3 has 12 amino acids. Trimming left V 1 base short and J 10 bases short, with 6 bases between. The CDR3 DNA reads TGTGCCAGCAGCTTGATCTCGTCACCCCTCCACTTT. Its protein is CASSLISSPLHF.

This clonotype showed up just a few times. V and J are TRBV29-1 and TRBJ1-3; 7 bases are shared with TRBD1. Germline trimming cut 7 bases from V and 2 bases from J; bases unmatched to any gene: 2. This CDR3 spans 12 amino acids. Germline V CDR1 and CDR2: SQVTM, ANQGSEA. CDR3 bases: TGCAGCGGGGGACAGACTGGAAACACCATATATTTT. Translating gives CSGGQTGNTIYF.

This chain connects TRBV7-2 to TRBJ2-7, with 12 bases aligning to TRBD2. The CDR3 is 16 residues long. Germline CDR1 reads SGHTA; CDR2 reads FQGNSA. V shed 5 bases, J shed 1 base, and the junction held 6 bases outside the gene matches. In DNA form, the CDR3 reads TGTGCCAGCAGCCCGCGGACTAGCGGGAAATCCTACGAGCAGTACTTC. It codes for CASSPRTSGKSYEQYF.

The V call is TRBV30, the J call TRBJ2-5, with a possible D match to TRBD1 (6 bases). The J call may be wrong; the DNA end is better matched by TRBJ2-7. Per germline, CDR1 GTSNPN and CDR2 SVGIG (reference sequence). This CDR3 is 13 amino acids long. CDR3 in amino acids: CAYTNTQGREQYF. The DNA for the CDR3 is TGTGCCTATACAAACACACAGGGTCGCGAGCAGTACTTC.

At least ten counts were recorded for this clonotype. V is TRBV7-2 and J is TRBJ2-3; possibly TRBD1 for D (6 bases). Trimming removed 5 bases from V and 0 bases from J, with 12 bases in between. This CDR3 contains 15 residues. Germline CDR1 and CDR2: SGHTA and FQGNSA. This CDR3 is CASSDTGHSTDTQYF. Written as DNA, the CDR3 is TGTGCCAGCAGCGACACGGGACACAGCACAGATACGCAGTATTTT.

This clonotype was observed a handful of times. The CDR3 region has the DNA TGCGCCAGCAGCTCTCCTGGACAGGGGGCTTTCGAGCAGTACTTC. Its protein product is CASSSPGQGAFEQYF. The chain has TRBV5-1 and TRBJ2-7; 11 bases match TRBD1. V lost 3 bases to trimming and J lost 6 bases; unmatched junction nucleotides: 8. The CDR3 runs 15 residues. The germline V gene encodes CDR1 SGHRS and CDR2 YFSETQ.

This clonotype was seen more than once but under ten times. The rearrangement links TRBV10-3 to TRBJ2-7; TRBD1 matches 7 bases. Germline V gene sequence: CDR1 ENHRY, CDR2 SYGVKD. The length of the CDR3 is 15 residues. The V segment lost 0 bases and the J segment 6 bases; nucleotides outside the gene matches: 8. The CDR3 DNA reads TGTGCCATCAGTGAGTCGTTACAGGGGAAGGGCGAGCAGTACTTC. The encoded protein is CAISESLQGKGEQYF.

The CDR3 loop reads CATSIPGNEETQYF. The DNA of the CDR3 is TGCGCCACTTCAATTCCGGGAAACGAAGAGACCCAGTACTTC. This chain uses TRBV5-1 with TRBJ2-5; D is possibly TRBD2 (5 bases). The germline V gene has CDR1 SGHRS and CDR2 YFSETQ. The CDR3 covers 14 residues. Between the trimmed V and J ends, which lost 9 bases and 3 bases, there was a span of 18 bases.

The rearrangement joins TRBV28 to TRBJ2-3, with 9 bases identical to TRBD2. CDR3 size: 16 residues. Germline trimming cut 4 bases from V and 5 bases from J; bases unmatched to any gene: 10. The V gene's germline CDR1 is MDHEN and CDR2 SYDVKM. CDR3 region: CASSWGAGGSKDTQYF. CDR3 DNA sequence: TGTGCCAGCAGTTGGGGAGCGGGAGGTTCGAAAGATACGCAGTATTTT.

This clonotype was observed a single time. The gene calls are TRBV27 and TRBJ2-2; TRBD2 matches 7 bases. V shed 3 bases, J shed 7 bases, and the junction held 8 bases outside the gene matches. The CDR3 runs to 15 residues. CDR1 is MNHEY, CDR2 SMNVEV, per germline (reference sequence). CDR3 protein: CASSFRGRMGGELFF. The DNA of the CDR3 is TGTGCCAGCAGTTTCCGCGGGAGAATGGGCGGGGAGCTGTTTTTT.

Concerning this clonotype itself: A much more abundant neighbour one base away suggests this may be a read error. CDR3 coding DNA: TGTGCCAGCAGGCCAGTTCCCCCCCCAGATACGCAGTATTTT. Protein sequence: CASRPVPPPDTQYF. This chain joins TRBV5-6 and TRBJ2-3; D call uncertain. The CDR3 consists of 14 residues. Looked up from germline, CDR1 is SGHDT and CDR2 is YYEEEE. The V and J ends lost 5 bases and 4 bases respectively, with 14 bases between them.

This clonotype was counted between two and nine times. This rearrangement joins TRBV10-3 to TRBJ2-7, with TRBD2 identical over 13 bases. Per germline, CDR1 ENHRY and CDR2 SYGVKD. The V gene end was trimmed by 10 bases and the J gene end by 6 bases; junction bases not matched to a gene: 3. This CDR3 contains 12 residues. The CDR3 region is CASGTSGTEQYF. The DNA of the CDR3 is TGTGCCAGTGGGACTAGCGGGACCGAGCAGTACTTC.

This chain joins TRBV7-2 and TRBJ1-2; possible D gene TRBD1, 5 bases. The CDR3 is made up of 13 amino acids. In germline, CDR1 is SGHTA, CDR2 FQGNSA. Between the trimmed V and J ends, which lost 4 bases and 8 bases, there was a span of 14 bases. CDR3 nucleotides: TGTGCCAGCAGCTCGCTGGGACCGGGGGGCTACACCTTC. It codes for CASSSLGPGGYTF.